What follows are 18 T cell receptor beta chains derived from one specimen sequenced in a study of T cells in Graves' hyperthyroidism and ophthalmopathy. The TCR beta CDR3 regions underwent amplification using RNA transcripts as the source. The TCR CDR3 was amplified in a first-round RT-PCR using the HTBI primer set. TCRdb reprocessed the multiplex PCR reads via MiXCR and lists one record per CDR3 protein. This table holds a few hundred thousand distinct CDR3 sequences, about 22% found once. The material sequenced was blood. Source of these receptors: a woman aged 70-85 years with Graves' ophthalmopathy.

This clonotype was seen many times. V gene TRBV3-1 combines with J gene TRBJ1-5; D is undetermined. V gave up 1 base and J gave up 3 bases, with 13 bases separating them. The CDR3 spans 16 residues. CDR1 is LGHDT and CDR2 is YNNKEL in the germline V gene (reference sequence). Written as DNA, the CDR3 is TGTGCCAGCAGCCAAGGGGGAGGGATCTCCAATCAGCCCCAGCATTTT. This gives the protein CASSQGGGISNQPQHF.

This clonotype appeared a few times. CDR3 nucleotides: TGTGCCAGCAGCCAGGAGCTAAGGCGCTCCTACGAGCAGTACTTC. Its protein product is CASSQELRRSYEQYF. The chain carries TRBV3-1 and TRBJ2-7; D is uncertain. Looked up from germline, CDR1 is LGHDT and CDR2 is YNNKEL (reference sequence). This CDR3 contains 15 residues. Trimming removed 3 bases at V and 0 bases at J, with 12 bases between.

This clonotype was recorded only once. Written as DNA, the CDR3 is TGTGCCAGCAGCTTAATTCAGTCCTACGAGCAGTACTTC. The encoded protein is CASSLIQSYEQYF. V usage is TRBV7-9 and J usage is TRBJ2-7; no clear D. Germline V gene data show CDR1 as SEHNR and CDR2 as FQNEAQ (reference sequence). The CDR3 consists of 13 residues. V was shortened by 2 bases and J by 1 base, with 6 bases between the two germline ends.

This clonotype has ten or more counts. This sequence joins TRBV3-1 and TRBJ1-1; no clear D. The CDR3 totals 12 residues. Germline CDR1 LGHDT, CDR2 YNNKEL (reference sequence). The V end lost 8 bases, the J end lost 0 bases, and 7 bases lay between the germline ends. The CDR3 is CASRGVNTEAFF. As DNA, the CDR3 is TGTGCCAGCCGCGGAGTGAACACTGAAGCTTTCTTT.

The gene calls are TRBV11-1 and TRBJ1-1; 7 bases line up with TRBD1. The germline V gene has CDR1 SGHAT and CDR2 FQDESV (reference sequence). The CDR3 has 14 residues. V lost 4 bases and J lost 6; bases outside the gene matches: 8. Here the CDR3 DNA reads TGTGCCAGCAGCTCCAACAGGGGAAATGCTGAAGCTTTCTTT. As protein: CASSSNRGNAEAFF.

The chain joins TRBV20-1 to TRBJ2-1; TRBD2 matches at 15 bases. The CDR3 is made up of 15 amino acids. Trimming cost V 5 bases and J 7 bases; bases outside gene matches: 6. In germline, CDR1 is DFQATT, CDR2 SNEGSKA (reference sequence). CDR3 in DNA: TGCAGTGCTCCGCTGGGGACTAGCGGGAGGAATGAGCAGTTCTTC. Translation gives CSAPLGTSGRNEQFF.

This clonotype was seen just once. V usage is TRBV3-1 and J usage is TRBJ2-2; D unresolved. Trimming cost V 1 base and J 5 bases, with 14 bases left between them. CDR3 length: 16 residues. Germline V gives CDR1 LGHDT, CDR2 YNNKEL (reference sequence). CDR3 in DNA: TGTGCCAGCAGCCAAGTGAAGGGTTTAGGGACCGGGGAGCTGTTTTTT. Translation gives CASSQVKGLGTGELFF.

DNA of the CDR3: TGTGCTAGTGGGTTGTCGGCAGGGCCTCTTCTCTACGAGCAGTACTTC. Protein: CASGLSAGPLLYEQYF. This chain links TRBV12-5 with TRBJ2-7, with a tentative D call TRBD1 (5 bases). This CDR3 region has 16 residues. V lost 6 bases to trimming and J lost 3 bases, with 21 bases between them. In germline, CDR1 is LGHNT, CDR2 FRNRAP. The whole variable domain, remainder taken from reference TRBV12-5 and TRBJ2-7, is DARVTQTPRHKVTEMGQEVTMRCQPILGHNTVFWYRQTMMQGLELLAYFRNRAPLDDSGMPKDRFSAEMPDATLATLKIQPSEPRDSAVYFCASGLSAGPLLYEQYFGPGTRLTVT.

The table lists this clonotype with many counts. The CDR3 loop is CASSLLAGGRGDTQYF. In DNA, the CDR3 is TGTGCCAGCAGCTTGCTAGCGGGAGGGCGGGGGGATACGCAGTATTTT. This chain uses TRBV11-2 with TRBJ2-3; 12 bases align to TRBD2. J gave up 6 bases and V 3 bases, and 7 bases lay outside the gene matches. Germline CDR1 is SGHAT and CDR2 is FQNNGV. The CDR3 is 16 residues long.

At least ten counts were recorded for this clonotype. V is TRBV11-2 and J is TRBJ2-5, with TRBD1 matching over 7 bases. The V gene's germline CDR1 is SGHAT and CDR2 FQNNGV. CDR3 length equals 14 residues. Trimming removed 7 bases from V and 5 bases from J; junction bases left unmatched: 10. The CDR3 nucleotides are TGTGCCAGCAACACTCAGACAGGGCAGGAGACCCAGTACTTC. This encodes CASNTQTGQETQYF.

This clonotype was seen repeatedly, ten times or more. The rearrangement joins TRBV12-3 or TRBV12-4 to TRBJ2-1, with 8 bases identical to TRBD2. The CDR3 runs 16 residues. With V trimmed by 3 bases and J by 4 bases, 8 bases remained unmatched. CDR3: CASSLLGGRTYNEQFF. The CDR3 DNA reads TGTGCCAGCAGTTTGCTTGGCGGGAGGACGTACAATGAGCAGTTCTTC.

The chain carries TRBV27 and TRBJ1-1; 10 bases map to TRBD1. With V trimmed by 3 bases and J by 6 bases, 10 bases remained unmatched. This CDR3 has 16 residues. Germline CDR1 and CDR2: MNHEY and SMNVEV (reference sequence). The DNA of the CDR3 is TGTGCCAGCAGTTTGCTAATGACAGGGGGCCTCGCTGAAGCTTTCTTT. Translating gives CASSLLMTGGLAEAFF.

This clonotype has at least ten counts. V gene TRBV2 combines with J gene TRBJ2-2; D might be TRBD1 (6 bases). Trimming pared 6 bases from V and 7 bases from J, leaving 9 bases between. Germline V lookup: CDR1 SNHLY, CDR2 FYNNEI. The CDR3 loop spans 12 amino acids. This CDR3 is CASRRQVGELFF. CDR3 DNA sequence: TGTGCCAGCAGACGACAGGTCGGGGAGCTGTTTTTT. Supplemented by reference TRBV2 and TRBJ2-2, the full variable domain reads EPEVTQTPSHQVTQMGQEVILRCVPISNHLYFYWYRQILGQKVEFLVSFYNNEISEKSEIFDDQFSVERPDGSNFTLKIRSTKLEDSAMYFCASRRQVGELFFGEGSRLTVL.

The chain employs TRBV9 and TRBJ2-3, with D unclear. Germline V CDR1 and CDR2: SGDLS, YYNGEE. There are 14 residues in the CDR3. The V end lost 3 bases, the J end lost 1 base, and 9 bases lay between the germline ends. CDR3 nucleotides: TGTGCCAGCAGCGCCGGGTACGGCACAGATACGCAGTATTTT. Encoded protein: CASSAGYGTDTQYF.

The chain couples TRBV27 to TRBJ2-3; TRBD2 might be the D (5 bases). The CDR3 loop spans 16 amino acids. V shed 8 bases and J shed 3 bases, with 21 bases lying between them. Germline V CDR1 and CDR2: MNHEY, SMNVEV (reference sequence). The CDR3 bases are TGTGCCAGCCGAAGAAACGGGGTAGTTGGTACAGATACGCAGTATTTT. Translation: CASRRNGVVGTDTQYF.

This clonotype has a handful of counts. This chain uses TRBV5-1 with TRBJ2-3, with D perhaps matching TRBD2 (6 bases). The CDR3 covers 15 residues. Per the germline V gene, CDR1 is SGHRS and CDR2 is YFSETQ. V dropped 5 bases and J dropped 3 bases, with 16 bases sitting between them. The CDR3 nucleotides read TGCGCCAGCAGTTTCCTCGGGGGATCGACAGATACGCAGTATTTT. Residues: CASSFLGGSTDTQYF.

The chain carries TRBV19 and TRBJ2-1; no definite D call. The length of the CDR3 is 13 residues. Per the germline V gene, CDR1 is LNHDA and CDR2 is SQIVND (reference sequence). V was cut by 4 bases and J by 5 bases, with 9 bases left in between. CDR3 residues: CASSTYPNNEQFF. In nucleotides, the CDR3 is TGTGCCAGTAGTACATATCCTAACAATGAGCAGTTCTTC.

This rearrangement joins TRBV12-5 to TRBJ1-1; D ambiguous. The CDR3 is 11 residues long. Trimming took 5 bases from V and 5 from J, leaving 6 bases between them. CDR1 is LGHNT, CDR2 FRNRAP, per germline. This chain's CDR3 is CASGTWTEAFF. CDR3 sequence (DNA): TGTGCTAGTGGTACTTGGACTGAAGCTTTCTTT.